The 18 T cell receptor beta chains in this list originate from one sample, sequenced in a study of Graves' ophthalmopathy and Graves' hyperthyroidism. RNA transcripts yielded amplified TCR beta CDR3 regions. An opening RT-PCR round employed HTBI primers and preceded a second-round multiplex PCR. MiXCR, run by TCRdb on the multiplex PCR reads, gives a single entry per CDR3 protein. The sample shows around 1.1 million distinct CDR3 sequences, 35% to 40% of them seen only once. Input material: peripheral blood or thyroid tissue (not recorded which). These TCRs come from an adult man with Graves' hyperthyroidism.

V is TRBV5-5 and J is TRBJ2-7, with 15 bases aligning to TRBD2. Germline lookup yields CDR1 SGHKS and CDR2 YYEKEE (reference sequence). The V segment lost 6 bases and the J segment 3 bases; nucleotides outside the gene matches: 7. CDR3 size: 16 residues. In nucleotides, the CDR3 is TGTGCCAGCAACCCGGGACTAGCGGGAGGTGTCTACGAGCAGTACTTC. It is translated as CASNPGLAGGVYEQYF.

The rearrangement joins TRBV10-2 to TRBJ1-5, with 8 bases that match TRBD1. Germline loops: CDR1 WSHSY, CDR2 SAAADI. The J segment lost 0 bases and the V segment lost 2 bases, leaving 6 bases of the junction unmatched. This CDR3 comprises 17 residues. CDR3 bases: TGCGCCAGCAGTGAGAGGCAGGGGGCGACTAGCAATCAGCCCCAGCATTTT. Translation: CASSERQGATSNQPQHF.

V and J are TRBV24-1 and TRBJ1-2; possible D gene TRBD1, 5 bases. V gave up 2 bases and J gave up 6 bases, with 15 bases separating them. CDR3 length equals 15 residues. Per the germline V gene, CDR1 is KGHDR and CDR2 is SFDVKD. In DNA form, the CDR3 reads TGTGCCACCAGTGATTCCCGCGGGGACGGTGATGGCTACACCTTC. It yields the protein CATSDSRGDGDGYTF.

Turning to this clonotype: A much larger clone sits a single nucleotide away, making a read error possible. V and J are TRBV7-2 and TRBJ1-6; no reliable D call. Germline V CDR1 and CDR2: SGHTA, FQGNSA. V dropped 4 bases and J dropped 15 bases, with 25 bases sitting between them. This CDR3 is 16 amino acids long. The CDR3, as DNA: TGTGCCAGCAGCTCCCCCCGGGCTGGCGGGAAAATTGACCTCCACTTT. Translation gives CASSSPRAGGKIDLHF.

This clonotype has a handful of counts. This chain joins TRBV19 and TRBJ2-7; a weak D match, TRBD1 (5 bases). V was pared by 2 bases and J by 1 base, with 9 bases between. The germline CDR1 and CDR2 sequences are LNHDA and SQIVND (reference sequence). The CDR3 totals 14 residues. The CDR3 sequence: CASSIKTGSYEQYF. DNA for the CDR3: TGTGCCAGTAGTATAAAAACAGGATCCTACGAGCAGTACTTC.

This sequence joins TRBV3-1 and TRBJ2-5, with D uncertain. The V and J ends lost 0 bases and 2 bases respectively, with 7 bases between them. The CDR3 runs 14 residues. Germline loops: CDR1 LGHDT, CDR2 YNNKEL (reference sequence). The DNA for the CDR3 is TGTGCCAGCAGCCAAGAGGGCTGGCAAGAGACCCAGTACTTC. Residues: CASSQEGWQETQYF.

J is TRBJ2-7 and V is TRBV6-5; no reliable D call. From germline, CDR1 is MNHEY and CDR2 SVGAGI. CDR3 length: 13 residues. V lost 2 bases, J lost 5 bases, and 10 bases lay in between. CDR3 DNA sequence: TGTGCCAGCAGTTACATAATCCAGGACGAGCAGTACTTC. Translating it yields CASSYIIQDEQYF.

This clonotype was counted between two and nine times. The chain combines TRBV9 with TRBJ2-2; no reliable D call. Trimming shortened V by 4 bases and J by 0 bases, and 10 bases separated the two germline ends. This CDR3 region has 15 residues. Germline CDR1 SGDLS, CDR2 YYNGEE. The CDR3 DNA is TGTGCCAGCAGCTTCGTAGGGTCGAACACCGGGGAGCTGTTTTTT. This sequence encodes CASSFVGSNTGELFF. Combining the CDR3 with reference TRBV9 and TRBJ2-2 gives the whole variable domain DSGVTQTPKHLITATGQRVTLRCSPRSGDLSVYWYQQSLDQGLQFLIQYYNGEERAKGNILERFSAQQFPDLHSELNLSSLELGDSALYFCASSFVGSNTGELFFGEGSRLTVL.

This chain links TRBV7-2 with TRBJ2-5; tentatively, D is TRBD2 (7 bases). V was pared by 3 bases and J by 7 bases, with 18 bases between. The CDR3 is 15 residues long. The V gene's germline CDR1 is SGHTA and CDR2 FQGNSA. DNA of the CDR3: TGTGCCAGCAGCTTCGCAAGGGGGGGGGCCTGGACCCAGTACTTC. As protein: CASSFARGGAWTQYF.

V gene TRBV2 combines with J gene TRBJ1-4; D remains ambiguous. The CDR3 covers 12 residues. Germline V lookup: CDR1 SNHLY, CDR2 FYNNEI. Trimming took off 6 bases at V and 12 bases at J, with 14 bases between the two ends. The CDR3: CASSPSGTELFF. The CDR3 bases are TGTGCCAGCAGCCCTTCGGGCACGGAACTGTTTTTT.

The V gene is TRBV29-1, the J gene TRBJ1-4, with D possibly TRBD1 on 6 matching bases. The V end was cut by 7 bases, the J end by 3 bases, with 18 bases between. The CDR3 runs 15 residues. Germline loops: CDR1 SQVTM, CDR2 ANQGSEA. The CDR3 DNA is TGCAGCGCCGGACTAGCGGGGGCGGCTAATGAAAAACTGTTTTTT. It translates to CSAGLAGAANEKLFF.

V gene TRBV19 combines with J gene TRBJ2-5, with D uncertain. The CDR3 extends over 12 amino acids. The germline V gene has CDR1 LNHDA and CDR2 SQIVND (reference sequence). V lost 4 bases to trimming and J lost 3 bases, with 6 bases between them. As DNA, the CDR3 is TGTGCCAGTAGTACAACAAAAGAGACCCAGTACTTC. It codes for CASSTTKETQYF.

The rearrangement links TRBV24-1 to TRBJ2-2; perhaps TRBD2 as D (6 bases). Trimming removed 9 bases at V and 5 bases at J, with 21 bases between. This CDR3 is built from 16 residues. Germline V lookup: CDR1 KGHDR, CDR2 SFDVKD. The CDR3 DNA sequence: TGTGCCACCGGCGATTCCCCCGGGGGTGGGACCGGGGAGCTGTTTTTT. It codes for CATGDSPGGGTGELFF.

This clonotype was seen repeatedly, ten times or more. V gene TRBV10-3 combines with J gene TRBJ1-4; TRBD1 might be the D (5 bases). The CDR3 has 13 amino acids. Germline V gene data show CDR1 as ENHRY and CDR2 as SYGVKD. Trimming stripped 7 bases from V and 8 bases from J, with 14 bases between. The CDR3 nucleotides read TGTGCCATCACGGCAGGGAACGGGGAAAAACTGTTTTTT. Translation gives CAITAGNGEKLFF.

The table lists this clonotype with a few counts. V usage is TRBV5-1 and J usage is TRBJ2-5; perhaps D is TRBD1 or TRBD2 (5 bases each). This CDR3 spans 14 amino acids. Germline V gives CDR1 SGHRS, CDR2 YFSETQ. V lost 5 bases and J lost 2, with 13 bases in between. The CDR3 region is CASSEGSKQETQYF. CDR3 nucleotide sequence: TGCGCCAGCAGTGAGGGGTCAAAACAAGAGACCCAGTACTTC.

This clonotype has more than one count but fewer than ten. The rearrangement links TRBV20-1 to TRBJ2-5; D gene uncertain. Trimming shortened V by 3 bases and J by 5 bases, and 7 bases separated the two germline ends. The CDR3 runs 11 residues. Germline lookup yields CDR1 DFQATT and CDR2 SNEGSKA (reference sequence). The CDR3 region is CSARVLETQYF. DNA for the CDR3: TGCAGTGCTAGGGTTTTGGAGACCCAGTACTTC.

This clonotype was counted many times. The chain uses TRBV20-1 and TRBJ2-7, with TRBD1 matching over 8 bases. V trimming: 1 base; J trimming: 5 bases; junction bases outside the gene matches: 4. Germline assignment: CDR1 DFQATT and CDR2 SNEGSKA (reference sequence). The CDR3 length is 13 residues. The CDR3 loop reads CSARAGTGDEQYF. CDR3 bases: TGCAGTGCTAGAGCCGGGACAGGTGACGAGCAGTACTTC.

This clonotype was counted only a few times. The J gene is TRBJ1-2, the V gene TRBV15; D is unclear. The germline gives CDR1 LNHNV, CDR2 YYDKDF (reference sequence). The CDR3 consists of 13 residues. Trimming took 0 bases from V and 2 from J, leaving 4 bases between them. The CDR3 loop is CATSRDLNYGYTF. The CDR3 nucleotides are TGTGCCACCAGCAGAGATCTAAACTATGGCTACACCTTC.